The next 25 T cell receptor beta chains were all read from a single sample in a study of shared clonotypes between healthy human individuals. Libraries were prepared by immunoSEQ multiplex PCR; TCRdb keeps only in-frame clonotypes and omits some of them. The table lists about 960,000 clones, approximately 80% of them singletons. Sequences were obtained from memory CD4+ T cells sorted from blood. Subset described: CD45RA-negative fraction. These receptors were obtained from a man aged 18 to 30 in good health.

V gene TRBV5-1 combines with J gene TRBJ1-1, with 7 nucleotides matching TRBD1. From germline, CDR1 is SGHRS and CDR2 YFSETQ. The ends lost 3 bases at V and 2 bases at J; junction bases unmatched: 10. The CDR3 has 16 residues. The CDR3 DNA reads TGCGCCAGCAGCTCCAGGACAGGCCTGGATAACACTGAAGCTTTCTTT. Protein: CASSSRTGLDNTEAFF.

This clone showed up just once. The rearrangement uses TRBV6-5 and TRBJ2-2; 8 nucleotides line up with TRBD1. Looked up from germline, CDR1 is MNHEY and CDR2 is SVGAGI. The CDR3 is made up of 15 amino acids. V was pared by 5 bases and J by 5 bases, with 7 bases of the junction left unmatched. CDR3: CASSLGQGWTGELFF. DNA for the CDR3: TGTGCCAGCAGTCTTGGACAGGGCTGGACCGGGGAGCTGTTTTTT.

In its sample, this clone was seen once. This CDR3 reads CASSLSGTFYEQYF. The CDR3 DNA follows: TGTGCCAGCAGCTTATCCGGGACTTTCTACGAGCAGTACTTC. The V gene is TRBV11-2, the J gene TRBJ2-7; a weak D match, TRBD2 (6 bases). The V end was cut by 2 bases, the J end by 3 bases, with 11 bases between. This CDR3 has 14 residues. Germline V gene sequence: CDR1 SGHAT, CDR2 FQNNGV.

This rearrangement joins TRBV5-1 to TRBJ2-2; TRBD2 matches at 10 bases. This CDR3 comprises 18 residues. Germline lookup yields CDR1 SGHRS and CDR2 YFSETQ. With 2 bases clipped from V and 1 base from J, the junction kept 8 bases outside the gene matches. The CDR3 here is CASSFRLAGEGNTGELFF. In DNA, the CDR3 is TGCGCCAGCAGCTTTAGGCTAGCGGGAGAAGGGAACACCGGGGAGCTGTTTTTT.

The CDR3 loop is CASSEKRVATDTQYF. The CDR3 region has the DNA TGCGCCAGCAGTGAGAAGCGGGTGGCGACAGATACGCAGTATTTT. The V call is TRBV10-1, the J call TRBJ2-3; tentative D call: TRBD2 (6 bases). Trimming removed 2 bases from V and 3 bases from J, with 12 bases in between. This CDR3 region has 15 residues. The germline CDR1 and CDR2 sequences are WNHNN and SYGVQD (reference sequence).

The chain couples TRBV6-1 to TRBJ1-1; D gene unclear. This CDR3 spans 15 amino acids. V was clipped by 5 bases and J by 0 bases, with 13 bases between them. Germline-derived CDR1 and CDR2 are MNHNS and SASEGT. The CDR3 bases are TGTGCCAGCAGTTTTTCATGGGGTATGAACACTGAAGCTTTCTTT. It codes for CASSFSWGMNTEAFF.

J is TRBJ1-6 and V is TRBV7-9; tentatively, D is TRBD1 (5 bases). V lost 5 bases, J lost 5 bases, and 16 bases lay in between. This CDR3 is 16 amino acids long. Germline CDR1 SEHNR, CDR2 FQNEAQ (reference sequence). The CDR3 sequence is CASSMDTPMDNSPLHF. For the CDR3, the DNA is TGTGCCAGCAGCATGGACACCCCAATGGATAATTCACCCCTCCACTTT.

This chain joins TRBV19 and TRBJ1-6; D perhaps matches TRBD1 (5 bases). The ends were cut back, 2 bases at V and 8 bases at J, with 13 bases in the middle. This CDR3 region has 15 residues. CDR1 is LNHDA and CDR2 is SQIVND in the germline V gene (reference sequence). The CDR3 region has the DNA TGTGCCAGTAGTATACCAGGGAATTCTGATTCACCCCTCCACTTT. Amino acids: CASSIPGNSDSPLHF. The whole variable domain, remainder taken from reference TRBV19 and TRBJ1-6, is DGGITQSPKYLFRKEGQNVTLSCEQNLNHDAMYWYRQDPGQGLRLIYYSQIVNDFQKGDIAEGYSVSREKKESFPLTVTSAQKNPTAFYLCASSIPGNSDSPLHFGNGTRLTVT.

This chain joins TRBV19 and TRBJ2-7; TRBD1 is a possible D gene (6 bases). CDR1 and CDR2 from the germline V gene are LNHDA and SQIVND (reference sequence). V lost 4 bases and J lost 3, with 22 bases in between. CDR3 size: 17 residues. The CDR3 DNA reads TGTGCCAGTAGTACCTTTCAACAGGGATATGGGCACTACGAGCAGTACTTC. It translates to CASSTFQQGYGHYEQYF.

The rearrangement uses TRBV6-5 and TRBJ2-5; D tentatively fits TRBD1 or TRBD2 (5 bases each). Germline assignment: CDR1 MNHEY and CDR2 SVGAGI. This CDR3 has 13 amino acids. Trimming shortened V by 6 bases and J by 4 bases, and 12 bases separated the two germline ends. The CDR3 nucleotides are TGTGCCAGCAGAACGGGACGGCGAGAGACCCAGTACTTC. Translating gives CASRTGRRETQYF.

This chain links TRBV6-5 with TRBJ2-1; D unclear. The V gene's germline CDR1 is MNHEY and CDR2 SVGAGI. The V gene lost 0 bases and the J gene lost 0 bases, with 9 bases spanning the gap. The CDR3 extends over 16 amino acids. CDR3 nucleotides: TGTGCCAGCAGTTACTCACCGGTTAGCTCCTACAATGAGCAGTTCTTC. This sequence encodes CASSYSPVSSYNEQFF.

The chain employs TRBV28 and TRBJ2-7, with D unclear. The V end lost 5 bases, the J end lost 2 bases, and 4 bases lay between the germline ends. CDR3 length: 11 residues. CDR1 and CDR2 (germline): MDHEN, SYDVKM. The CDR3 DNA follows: TGTGCCAGCAGTGTGGCCTACGAGCAGTACTTC. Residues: CASSVAYEQYF.

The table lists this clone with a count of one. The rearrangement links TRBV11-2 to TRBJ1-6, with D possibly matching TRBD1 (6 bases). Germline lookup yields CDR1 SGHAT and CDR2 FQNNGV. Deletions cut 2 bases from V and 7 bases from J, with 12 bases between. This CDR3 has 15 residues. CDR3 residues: CASSLIRGANSPLHF. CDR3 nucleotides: TGTGCCAGCAGCTTAATCAGGGGCGCGAATTCACCCCTCCACTTT.

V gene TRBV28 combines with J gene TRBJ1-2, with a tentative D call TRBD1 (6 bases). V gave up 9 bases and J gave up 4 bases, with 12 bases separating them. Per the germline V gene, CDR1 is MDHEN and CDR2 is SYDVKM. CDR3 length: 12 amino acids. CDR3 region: CASQQGPYGYTF. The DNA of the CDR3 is TGTGCCAGTCAACAGGGCCCCTATGGCTACACCTTC.

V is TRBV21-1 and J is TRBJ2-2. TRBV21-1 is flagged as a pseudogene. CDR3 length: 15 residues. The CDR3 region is CASSSGTPEGGELFF. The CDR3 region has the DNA TGTGCCAGCAGCTCCGGGACGCCTGAAGGCGGGGAGCTGTTTTTT.

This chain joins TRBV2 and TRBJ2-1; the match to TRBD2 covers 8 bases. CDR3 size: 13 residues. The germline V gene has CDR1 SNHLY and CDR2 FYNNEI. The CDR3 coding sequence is TGTGCTACCACGGGGGGGCCAAGGAATGAGCAGTTCTTC. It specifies CATTGGPRNEQFF. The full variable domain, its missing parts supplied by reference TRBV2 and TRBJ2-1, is EPEVTQTPSHQVTQMGQEVILRCVPISNHLYFYWYRQILGQKVEFLVSFYNNEISEKSEIFDDQFSVERPDGSNFTLKIRSTKLEDSAMYFCATTGGPRNEQFFGPGTRLTVL.

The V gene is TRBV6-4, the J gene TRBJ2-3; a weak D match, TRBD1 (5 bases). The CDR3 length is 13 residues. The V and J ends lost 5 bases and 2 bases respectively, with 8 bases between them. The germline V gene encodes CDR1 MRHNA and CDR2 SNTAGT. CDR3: CASSQDNTDTQYF. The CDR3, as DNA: TGTGCCAGCAGTCAGGACAACACAGATACGCAGTATTTT.

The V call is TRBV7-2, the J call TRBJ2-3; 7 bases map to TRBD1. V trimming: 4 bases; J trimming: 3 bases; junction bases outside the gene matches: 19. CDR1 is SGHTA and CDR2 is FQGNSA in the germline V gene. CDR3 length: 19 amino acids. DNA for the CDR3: TGTGCCAGCAGCTCAGACAGGGAACTCGGTCGTACCCTAACAGATACGCAGTATTTT. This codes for CASSSDRELGRTLTDTQYF.

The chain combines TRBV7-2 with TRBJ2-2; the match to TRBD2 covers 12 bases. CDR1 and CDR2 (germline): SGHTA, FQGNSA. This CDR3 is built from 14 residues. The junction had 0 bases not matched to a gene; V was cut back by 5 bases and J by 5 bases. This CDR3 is CASSGTSGTGELFF. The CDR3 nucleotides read TGTGCCAGCAGCGGGACTAGCGGGACCGGGGAGCTGTTTTTT.

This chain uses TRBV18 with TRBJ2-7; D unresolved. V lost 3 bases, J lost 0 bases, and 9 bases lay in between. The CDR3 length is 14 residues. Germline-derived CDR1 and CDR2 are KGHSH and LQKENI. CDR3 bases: TGTGCCAGCTCACCGGGCCCCCACTCCTACGAGCAGTACTTC. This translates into CASSPGPHSYEQYF.

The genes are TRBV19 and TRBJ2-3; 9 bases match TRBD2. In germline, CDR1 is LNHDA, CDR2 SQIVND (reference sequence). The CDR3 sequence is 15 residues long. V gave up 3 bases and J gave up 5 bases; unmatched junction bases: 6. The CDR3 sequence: CASSIPLAGKDTQYF. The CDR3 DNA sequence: TGTGCCAGTAGTATCCCTCTAGCGGGGAAAGATACGCAGTATTTT. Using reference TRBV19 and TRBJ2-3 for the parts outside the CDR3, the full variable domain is DGGITQSPKYLFRKEGQNVTLSCEQNLNHDAMYWYRQDPGQGLRLIYYSQIVNDFQKGDIAEGYSVSREKKESFPLTVTSAQKNPTAFYLCASSIPLAGKDTQYFGPGTRLTVL.

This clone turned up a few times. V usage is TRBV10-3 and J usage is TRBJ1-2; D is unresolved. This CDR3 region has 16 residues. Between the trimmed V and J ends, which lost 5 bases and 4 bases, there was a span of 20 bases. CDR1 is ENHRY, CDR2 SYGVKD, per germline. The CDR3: CAISYRASEVPYGYTF. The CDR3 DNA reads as TGTGCCATCAGTTATCGGGCAAGCGAAGTCCCCTATGGCTACACCTTC.

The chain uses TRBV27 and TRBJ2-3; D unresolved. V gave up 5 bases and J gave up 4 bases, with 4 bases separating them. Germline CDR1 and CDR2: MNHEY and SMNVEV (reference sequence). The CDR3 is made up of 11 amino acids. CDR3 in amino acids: CASSRADTQYF. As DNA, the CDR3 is TGTGCCAGCAGTCGGGCAGATACGCAGTATTTT.

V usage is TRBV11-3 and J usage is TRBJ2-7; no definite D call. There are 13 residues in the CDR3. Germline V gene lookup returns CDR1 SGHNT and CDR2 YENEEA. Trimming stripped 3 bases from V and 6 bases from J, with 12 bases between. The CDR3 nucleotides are TGTGCCAGCAGCTTCCTCAGTAAGGGCGAGCAGTACTTC. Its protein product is CASSFLSKGEQYF.

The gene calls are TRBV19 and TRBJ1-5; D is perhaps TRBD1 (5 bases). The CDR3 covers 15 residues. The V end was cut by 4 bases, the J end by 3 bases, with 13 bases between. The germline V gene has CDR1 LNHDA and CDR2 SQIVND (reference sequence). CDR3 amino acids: CASSTQGPFNQPQHF. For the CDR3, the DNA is TGTGCCAGTAGTACCCAGGGCCCCTTCAATCAGCCCCAGCATTTT.